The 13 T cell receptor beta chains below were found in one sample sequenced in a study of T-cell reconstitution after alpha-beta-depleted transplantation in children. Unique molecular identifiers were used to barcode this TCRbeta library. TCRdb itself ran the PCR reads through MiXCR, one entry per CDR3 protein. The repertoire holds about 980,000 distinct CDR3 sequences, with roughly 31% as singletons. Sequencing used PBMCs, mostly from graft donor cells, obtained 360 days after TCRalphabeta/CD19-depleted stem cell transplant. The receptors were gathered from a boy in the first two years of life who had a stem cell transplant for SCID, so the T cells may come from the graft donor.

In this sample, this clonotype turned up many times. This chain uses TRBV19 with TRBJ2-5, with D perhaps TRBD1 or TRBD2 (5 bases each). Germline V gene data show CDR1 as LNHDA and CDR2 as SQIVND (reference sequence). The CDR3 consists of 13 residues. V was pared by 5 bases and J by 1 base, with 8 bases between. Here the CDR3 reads CASSGGLQETQYF. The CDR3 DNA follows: TGTGCCAGTAGTGGGGGTCTCCAAGAGACCCAGTACTTC. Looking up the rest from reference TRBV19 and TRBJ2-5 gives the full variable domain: DGGITQSPKYLFRKEGQNVTLSCEQNLNHDAMYWYRQDPGQGLRLIYYSQIVNDFQKGDIAEGYSVSREKKESFPLTVTSAQKNPTAFYLCASSGGLQETQYFGPGTRLLVL.

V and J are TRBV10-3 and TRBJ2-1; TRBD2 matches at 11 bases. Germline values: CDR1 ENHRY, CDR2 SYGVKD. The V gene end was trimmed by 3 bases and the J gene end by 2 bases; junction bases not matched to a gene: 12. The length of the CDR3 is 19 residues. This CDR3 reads CAISDRASGGQSPYNEQFF. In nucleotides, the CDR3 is TGTGCCATCAGTGATCGGGCTAGCGGGGGGCAAAGTCCCTACAATGAGCAGTTCTTC.

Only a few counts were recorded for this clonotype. The CDR3 loop is CASSWAPGQGSTEAFF. CDR3 nucleotides: TGTGCCAGCAGTTGGGCACCGGGACAGGGTTCCACTGAAGCTTTCTTT. The rearrangement uses TRBV12-3 or TRBV12-4 and TRBJ1-1; the match to TRBD1 covers 9 bases. The CDR3 sequence is 16 residues long. J gave up 4 bases and V 4 bases, and 10 bases lay outside the gene matches.

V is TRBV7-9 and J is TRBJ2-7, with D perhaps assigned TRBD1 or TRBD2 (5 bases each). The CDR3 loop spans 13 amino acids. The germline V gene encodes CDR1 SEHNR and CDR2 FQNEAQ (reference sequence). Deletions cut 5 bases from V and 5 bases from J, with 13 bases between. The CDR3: CASSASRGDEQYF. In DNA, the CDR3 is TGTGCCAGCAGCGCCTCCAGAGGGGACGAGCAGTACTTC. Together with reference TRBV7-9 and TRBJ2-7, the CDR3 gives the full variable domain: DTGVSQNPRHKITKRGQNVTFRCDPISEHNRLYWYRQTLGQGPEFLTYFQNEAQLEKSRLLSDRFSAERPKGSFSTLEIQRTEQGDSAMYLCASSASRGDEQYFGPGTRLTVT.

DNA for the CDR3: TGCAGTGCTAGACTAGCGGGGCCCAAGGCCCAGTACTTC. Residues: CSARLAGPKAQYF. The chain employs TRBV20-1 and TRBJ2-5, with TRBD2 identical over 9 bases. The CDR3 consists of 13 residues. V trimming: 2 bases; J trimming: 9 bases; junction bases outside the gene matches: 7. The germline CDR1 and CDR2 sequences are DFQATT and SNEGSKA (reference sequence).

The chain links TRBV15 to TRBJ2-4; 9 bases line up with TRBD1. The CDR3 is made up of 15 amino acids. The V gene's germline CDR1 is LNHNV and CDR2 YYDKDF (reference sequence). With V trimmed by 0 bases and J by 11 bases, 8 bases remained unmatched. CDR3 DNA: TGTGCCACCAGCAGAGATCTAGGACAGGGGTCCTTTCAGTACTTC. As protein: CATSRDLGQGSFQYF. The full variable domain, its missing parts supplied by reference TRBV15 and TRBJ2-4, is DAMVIQNPRYQVTQFGKPVTLSCSQTLNHNVMYWYQQKSSQAPKLLFHYYDKDFNNEADTPDNFQSRRPNTSFCFLDIRSPGLGDTAMYLCATSRDLGQGSFQYFGAGTRLSVL.

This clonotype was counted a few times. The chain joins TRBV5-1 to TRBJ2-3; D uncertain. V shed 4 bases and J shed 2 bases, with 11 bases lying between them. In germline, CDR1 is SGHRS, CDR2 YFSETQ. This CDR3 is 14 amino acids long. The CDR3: CASSRATYTDTQYF. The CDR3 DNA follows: TGCGCCAGCAGCAGGGCAACCTACACAGATACGCAGTATTTT.

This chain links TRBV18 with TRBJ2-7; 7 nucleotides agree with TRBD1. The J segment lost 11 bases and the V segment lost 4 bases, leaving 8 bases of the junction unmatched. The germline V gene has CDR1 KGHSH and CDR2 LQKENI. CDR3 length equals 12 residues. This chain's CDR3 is CASSLWTGTKYF. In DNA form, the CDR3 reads TGTGCCAGCTCACTATGGACAGGAACGAAGTACTTC.

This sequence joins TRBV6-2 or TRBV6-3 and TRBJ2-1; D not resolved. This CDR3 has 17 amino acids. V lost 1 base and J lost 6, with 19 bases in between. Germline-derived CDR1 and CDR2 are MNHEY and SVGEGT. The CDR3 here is CASSYFIRRAFSNEQFF. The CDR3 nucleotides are TGTGCCAGCAGTTACTTTATTCGTAGGGCCTTCTCCAATGAGCAGTTCTTC.

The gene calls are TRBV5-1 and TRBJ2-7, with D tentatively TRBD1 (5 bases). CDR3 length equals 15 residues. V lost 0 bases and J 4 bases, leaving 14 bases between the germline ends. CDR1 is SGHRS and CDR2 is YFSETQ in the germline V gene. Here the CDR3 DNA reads TGCGCCAGCAGCTTGGTTGGGGCCGTCCCTTACGAGCAGTACTTC. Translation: CASSLVGAVPYEQYF.

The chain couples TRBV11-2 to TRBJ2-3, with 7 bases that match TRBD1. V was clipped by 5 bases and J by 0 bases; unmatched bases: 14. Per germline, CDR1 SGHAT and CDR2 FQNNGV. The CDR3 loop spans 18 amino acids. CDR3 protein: CASSPYTTGAPSTDTQYF. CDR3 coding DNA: TGTGCCAGCAGCCCCTACACCACAGGGGCCCCTAGCACAGATACGCAGTATTTT.

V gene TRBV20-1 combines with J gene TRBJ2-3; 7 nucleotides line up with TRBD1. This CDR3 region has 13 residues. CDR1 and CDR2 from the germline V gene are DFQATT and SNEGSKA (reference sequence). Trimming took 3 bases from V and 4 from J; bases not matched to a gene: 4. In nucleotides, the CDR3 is TGCAGTGCTAGGTTACAGGGGCCAGATACGCAGTATTTT. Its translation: CSARLQGPDTQYF.

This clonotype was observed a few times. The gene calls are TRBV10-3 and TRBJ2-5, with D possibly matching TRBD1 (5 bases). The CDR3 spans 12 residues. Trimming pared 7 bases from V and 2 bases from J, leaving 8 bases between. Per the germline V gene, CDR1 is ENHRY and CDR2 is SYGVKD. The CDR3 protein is CAIKDRQETQYF. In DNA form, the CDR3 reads TGTGCCATCAAAGACAGACAAGAGACCCAGTACTTC.